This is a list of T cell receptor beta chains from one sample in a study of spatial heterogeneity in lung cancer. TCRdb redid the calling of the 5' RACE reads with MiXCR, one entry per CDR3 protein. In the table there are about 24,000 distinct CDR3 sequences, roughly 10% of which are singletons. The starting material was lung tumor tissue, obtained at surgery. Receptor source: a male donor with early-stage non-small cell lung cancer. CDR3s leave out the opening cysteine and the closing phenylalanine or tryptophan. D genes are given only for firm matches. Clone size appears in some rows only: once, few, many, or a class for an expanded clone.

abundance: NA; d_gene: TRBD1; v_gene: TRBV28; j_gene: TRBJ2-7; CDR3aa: ASSPLLRAGGYEQY
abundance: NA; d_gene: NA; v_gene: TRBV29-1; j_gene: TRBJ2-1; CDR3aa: STRTDSYNEQF
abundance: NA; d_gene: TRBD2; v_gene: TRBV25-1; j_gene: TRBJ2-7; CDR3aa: ASSEMCGRPSYEQY
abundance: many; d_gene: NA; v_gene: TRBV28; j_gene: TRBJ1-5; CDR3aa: ASSFERRQNQPQH
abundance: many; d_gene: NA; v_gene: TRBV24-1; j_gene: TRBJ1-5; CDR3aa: ATSPSFEGPQH
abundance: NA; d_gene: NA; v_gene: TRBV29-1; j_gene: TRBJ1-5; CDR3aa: SVVVGLGQPQH
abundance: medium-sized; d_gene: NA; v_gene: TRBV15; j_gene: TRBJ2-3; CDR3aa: ATSGGTDTQY
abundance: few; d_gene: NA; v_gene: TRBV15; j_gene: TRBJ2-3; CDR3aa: ATSRDKGGSRTDTQY
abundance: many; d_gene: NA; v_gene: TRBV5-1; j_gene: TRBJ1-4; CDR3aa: ASSLGRVNEKLF
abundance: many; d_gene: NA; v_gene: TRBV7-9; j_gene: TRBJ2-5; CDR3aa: ASSHLGIQETQY
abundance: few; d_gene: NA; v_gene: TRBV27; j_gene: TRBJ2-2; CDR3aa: ASSPRTVNTGELF
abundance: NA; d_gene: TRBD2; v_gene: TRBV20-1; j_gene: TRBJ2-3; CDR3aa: SARDLERGSRRQY
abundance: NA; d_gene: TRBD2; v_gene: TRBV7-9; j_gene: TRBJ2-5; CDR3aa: ASSPQRGGSNSIQETQY
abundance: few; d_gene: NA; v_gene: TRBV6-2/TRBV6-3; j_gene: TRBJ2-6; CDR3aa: ASSSLSLSGANVLT
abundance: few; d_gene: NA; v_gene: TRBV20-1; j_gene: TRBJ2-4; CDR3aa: SARPAGKGANIQY
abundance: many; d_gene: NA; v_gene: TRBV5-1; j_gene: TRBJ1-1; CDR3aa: ASSLLLENTEAF
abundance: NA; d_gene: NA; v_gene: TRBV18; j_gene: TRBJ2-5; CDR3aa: ASSPHPQETQY
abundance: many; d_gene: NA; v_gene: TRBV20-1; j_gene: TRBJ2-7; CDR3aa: SARDRSYEQY
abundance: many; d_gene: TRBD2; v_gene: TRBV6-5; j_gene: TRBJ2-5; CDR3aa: ASSYSVGLAGKETQY
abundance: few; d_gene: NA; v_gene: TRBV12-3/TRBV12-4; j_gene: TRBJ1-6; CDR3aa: ASSRRQSSYNSPLH
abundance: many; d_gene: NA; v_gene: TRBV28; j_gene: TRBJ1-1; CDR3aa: ASSFPRTRYFHGAF
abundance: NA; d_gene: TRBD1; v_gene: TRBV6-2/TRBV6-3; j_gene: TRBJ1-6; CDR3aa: ASSSGQGHFGLH
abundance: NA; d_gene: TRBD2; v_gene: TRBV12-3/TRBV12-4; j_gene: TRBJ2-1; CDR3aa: ASSPSSGGNYNEQF
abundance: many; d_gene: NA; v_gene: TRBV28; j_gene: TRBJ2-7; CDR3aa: ASLKNPTYEQY
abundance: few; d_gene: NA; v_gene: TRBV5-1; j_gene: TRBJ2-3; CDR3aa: ASSPALGSATQY
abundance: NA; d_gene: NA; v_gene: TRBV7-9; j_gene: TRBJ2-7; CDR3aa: ASSTTVYEQY
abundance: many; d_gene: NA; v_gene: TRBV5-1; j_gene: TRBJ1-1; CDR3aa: ASSLGLAAEAF
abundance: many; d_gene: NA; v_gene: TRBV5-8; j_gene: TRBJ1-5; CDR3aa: ASSPAEGGLYGQPQH
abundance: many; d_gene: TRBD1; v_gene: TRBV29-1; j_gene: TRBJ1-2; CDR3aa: SVERRQGSDGYT
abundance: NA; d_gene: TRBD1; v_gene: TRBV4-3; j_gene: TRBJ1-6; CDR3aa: ASSQTGGSPLY
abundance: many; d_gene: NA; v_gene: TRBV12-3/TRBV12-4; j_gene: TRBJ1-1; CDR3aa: ASGGNTEAF
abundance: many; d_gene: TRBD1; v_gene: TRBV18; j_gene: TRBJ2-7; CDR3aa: ASSPGQGALFYEQY
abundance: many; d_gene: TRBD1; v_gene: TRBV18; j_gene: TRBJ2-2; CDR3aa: ASSPTGGHDGELF
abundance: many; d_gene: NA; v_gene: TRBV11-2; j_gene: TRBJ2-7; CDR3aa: ASSLSPEEQY
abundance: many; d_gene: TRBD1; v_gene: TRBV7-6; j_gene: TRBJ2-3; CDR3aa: ASSLRTGPDTQY
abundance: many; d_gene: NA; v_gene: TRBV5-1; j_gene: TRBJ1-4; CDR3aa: ASSQAVGNKEKLF
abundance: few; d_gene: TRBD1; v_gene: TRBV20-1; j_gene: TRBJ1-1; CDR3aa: SAWGQMNTEAF
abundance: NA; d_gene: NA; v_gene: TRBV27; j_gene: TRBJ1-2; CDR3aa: ASSSPRDYGYT
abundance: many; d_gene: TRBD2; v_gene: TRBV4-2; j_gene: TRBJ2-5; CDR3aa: ASSQETSGEETQY
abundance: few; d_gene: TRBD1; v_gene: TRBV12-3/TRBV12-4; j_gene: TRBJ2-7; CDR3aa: ASTGQFYEQY
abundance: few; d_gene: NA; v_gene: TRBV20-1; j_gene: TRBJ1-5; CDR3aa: SARDLGPQNQPQH
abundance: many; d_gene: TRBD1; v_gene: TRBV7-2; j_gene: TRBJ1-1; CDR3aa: ASSSHQGGTEAF
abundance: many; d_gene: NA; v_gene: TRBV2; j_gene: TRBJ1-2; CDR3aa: ASRRINYGYT
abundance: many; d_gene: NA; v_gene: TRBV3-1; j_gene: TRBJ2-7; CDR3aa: ASSLPGGRSYEQY
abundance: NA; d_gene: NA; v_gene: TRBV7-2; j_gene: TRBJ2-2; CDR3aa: ASSFRFPGELF
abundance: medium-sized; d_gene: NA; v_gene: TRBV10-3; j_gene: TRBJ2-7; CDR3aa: AISDVYEQY